A selection of T cell receptor beta chains follows, all from one sample in a study of cytomegalovirus exposure and HLA in healthy donors. Some clones are missing from TCRdb's copy, which holds only in-frame ones; the method was immunoSEQ multiplex PCR. The repertoire holds under 90,000 clones, 74% seen once, with more than 8% in the top ten. Material: PBMCs. The receptor set was obtained from a man aged 35-49 years in good health and CMV-seropositive. CDR3s include the opening cysteine and the closing phenylalanine or tryptophan. The D gene is left open where the match is weak. Where a row states a size, it is once, few, many or the class of an expanded clone; other rows omit it.

D gene: TRBD1
clone size: NA
J gene: TRBJ2-7
V gene: TRBV30
CDR3 DNA: TGTGCCTGGAGTGACGGGACAGCCGGGTCCTACGAGCAGTACTTC
CDR3 protein: CAWSDGTAGSYEQYF

D gene: NA
clone size: medium-sized
J gene: TRBJ2-1
V gene: TRBV7-6
CDR3 DNA: TGTGCCAGCAGCTCGGGATACTACAATGAGCAGTTCTTC
CDR3 protein: CASSSGYYNEQFF

D gene: TRBD2
clone size: NA
J gene: TRBJ2-1
V gene: TRBV19
CDR3 DNA: TGTGCCAGTAGTCCCGGGACTAGCGGGAGTAATGCAAATGAGCAGTTCTTC
CDR3 protein: CASSPGTSGSNANEQFF

D gene: TRBD1
clone size: NA
J gene: TRBJ1-4
V gene: TRBV11-2
CDR3 DNA: TGTGCCAGCAGCCTGGACAGGGCTGAAAAACTGTTTTTT
CDR3 protein: CASSLDRAEKLFF

D gene: NA
clone size: NA
J gene: TRBJ2-3
V gene: TRBV7-2
CDR3 DNA: TGTGCCAGCAGCCCGGGGGAAACAGATACGCAGTATTTT
CDR3 protein: CASSPGETDTQYF

D gene: TRBD1
clone size: NA
J gene: TRBJ1-5
V gene: TRBV18
CDR3 DNA: TGTGCCAGCTCACCGACAGGGGGCTTAAGGAATCAGCCCCAGCATTTT
CDR3 protein: CASSPTGGLRNQPQHF

D gene: TRBD2
clone size: NA
J gene: TRBJ2-2
V gene: TRBV6-6
CDR3 DNA: TGTGCCAGCAGTCCCCTCCTAGCGGGAGGAACCGGGGAGCTGTTTTTT
CDR3 protein: CASSPLLAGGTGELFF

D gene: TRBD1
clone size: NA
J gene: TRBJ1-2
V gene: TRBV28
CDR3 DNA: TGTGCCAGCAGTCAGGGACAGGGGGACCCCTATGGCTACACCTTC
CDR3 protein: CASSQGQGDPYGYTF

D gene: NA
clone size: NA
J gene: TRBJ1-2
V gene: TRBV30
CDR3 DNA: TGTGCCTGGAGTGTACATCAGTCAGCTAACTATGGCTACACCTTC
CDR3 protein: CAWSVHQSANYGYTF

D gene: TRBD2
clone size: few
J gene: TRBJ2-4
V gene: TRBV10-3
CDR3 DNA: TGTGCCATCAGTAGCGGGAGGTACATTCAGTACTTC
CDR3 protein: CAISSGRYIQYF

D gene: NA
clone size: NA
J gene: TRBJ2-7
V gene: TRBV6-5
CDR3 DNA: TGTGCCAGCACAGGACATTCCTCCTACGAGCAGTACTTC
CDR3 protein: CASTGHSSYEQYF

D gene: TRBD2
clone size: few
J gene: TRBJ2-1
V gene: TRBV6-1
CDR3 DNA: TGTGCCAGCAGTGAACAGGTAGCGGGCGTCAATGAGCAGTTCTTC
CDR3 protein: CASSEQVAGVNEQFF

D gene: NA
clone size: once
J gene: TRBJ1-2
V gene: TRBV19
CDR3 DNA: TGTGCCAGTAGTCCCCAATCTAACTATGGCTACACCTTC
CDR3 protein: CASSPQSNYGYTF

D gene: TRBD2
clone size: NA
J gene: TRBJ2-1
V gene: TRBV6-1
CDR3 DNA: TGTGCCAGCAGTGTCGGGACTAGCGGGATCTACTACAATGAGCAGTTCTTC
CDR3 protein: CASSVGTSGIYYNEQFF

D gene: TRBD1
clone size: NA
J gene: TRBJ2-7
V gene: TRBV15
CDR3 DNA: TGTGCCACCAGCCCTGACAGGGGGCCAGCCGAGCAGTACTTC
CDR3 protein: CATSPDRGPAEQYF

D gene: TRBD2
clone size: NA
J gene: TRBJ2-3
V gene: TRBV9
CDR3 DNA: TGTGCCAGCAGCGACCGCTCTAGCGGTCCCGATACGCAGTATTTT
CDR3 protein: CASSDRSSGPDTQYF

D gene: TRBD2
clone size: NA
J gene: TRBJ2-3
V gene: TRBV7-2
CDR3 DNA: TGTGCCAGCAGCTTAGCGGGGCGGGGGGGGGTAGGCACAGATACGCAGTATTTT
CDR3 protein: CASSLAGRGGVGTDTQYF

D gene: TRBD2
clone size: NA
J gene: TRBJ2-3
V gene: TRBV9
CDR3 DNA: TGTGCCAGCAGCGTCTCCTGGGGGGGAGTGACAGATACGCAGTATTTT
CDR3 protein: CASSVSWGGVTDTQYF

D gene: NA
clone size: NA
J gene: TRBJ2-7
V gene: TRBV29-1
CDR3 DNA: TGCAGCGGGGTTGGGTGGACAGTTGGCGAGCAGTACTTC
CDR3 protein: CSGVGWTVGEQYF

D gene: TRBD1
clone size: NA
J gene: TRBJ1-1
V gene: TRBV5-1
CDR3 DNA: TGCGCCAGCAGCATGACAGGGCTGGACACTGAAGCTTTCTTT
CDR3 protein: CASSMTGLDTEAFF

D gene: TRBD1
clone size: NA
J gene: TRBJ2-2
V gene: TRBV5-1
CDR3 DNA: TGCGCCAGCAGATGGGACAGCCCAGGAGGGGAGCTGTTTTTT
CDR3 protein: CASRWDSPGGELFF

D gene: NA
clone size: NA
J gene: TRBJ1-2
V gene: TRBV2
CDR3 DNA: TGTGCCAGCAGTCCGGGATTGACAGGTTTTGATGGCTACACCTTC
CDR3 protein: CASSPGLTGFDGYTF

D gene: NA
clone size: NA
J gene: TRBJ1-1
V gene: TRBV28
CDR3 DNA: TGTGCCAGCAAAGGACTGAGGAACACTGAAGCTTTCTTT
CDR3 protein: CASKGLRNTEAFF

D gene: NA
clone size: NA
J gene: TRBJ1-2
V gene: TRBV28
CDR3 DNA: TGTGCCAGCAGTTTACGGAACTATGGCTACACCTTC
CDR3 protein: CASSLRNYGYTF

D gene: TRBD1
clone size: NA
J gene: TRBJ2-1
V gene: TRBV30
CDR3 DNA: TGTGCCTGGAGCTTAGGACAGGCGGAGGTCGACAATGAGCAGTTCTTC
CDR3 protein: CAWSLGQAEVDNEQFF

D gene: NA
clone size: few
J gene: TRBJ1-1
V gene: TRBV11-2
CDR3 DNA: TGTGCCAGCAGCTTACCTTTGCAGGCTACGGAAGCTTTCTTT
CDR3 protein: CASSLPLQATEAFF

D gene: NA
clone size: NA
J gene: TRBJ1-2
V gene: TRBV27
CDR3 DNA: TGTGCCAGCAGTTTATCGGCACAGAGCTATGGCTACACCTTC
CDR3 protein: CASSLSAQSYGYTF

D gene: TRBD1
clone size: NA
J gene: TRBJ2-2
V gene: TRBV9
CDR3 DNA: TGTGCCAGCAGCGCAGGGGGCCCCGGGGAGCTGTTTTTT
CDR3 protein: CASSAGGPGELFF

D gene: NA
clone size: NA
J gene: TRBJ1-2
V gene: TRBV6-6
CDR3 DNA: TGTGCCAGCAGCGACGGACAGCGGAGGCTAGGTGGCTACACCTTC
CDR3 protein: CASSDGQRRLGGYTF

D gene: NA
clone size: NA
J gene: TRBJ2-7
V gene: TRBV5-1
CDR3 DNA: TGCGCCAGCAGCTTAGAATATGGACTGACGGTCTACGAGCAGTACTTC
CDR3 protein: CASSLEYGLTVYEQYF

D gene: NA
clone size: NA
J gene: TRBJ1-5
V gene: TRBV4-1
CDR3 DNA: TGCGCCAGCAGCCACCCGGGGAGCAATCAGCCCCAGCATTTT
CDR3 protein: CASSHPGSNQPQHF

D gene: TRBD1
clone size: few
J gene: TRBJ1-2
V gene: TRBV27
CDR3 DNA: TGTGCCAGCAGTTTCCGGGACAGGGGATCTGGCTACACCTTC
CDR3 protein: CASSFRDRGSGYTF

D gene: TRBD1
clone size: few
J gene: TRBJ1-2
V gene: TRBV7-2
CDR3 DNA: TGTGCCAGCAGCCGGGACAGGGTGAACTATGGCTACACCTTC
CDR3 protein: CASSRDRVNYGYTF

D gene: TRBD2
clone size: few
J gene: TRBJ2-1
V gene: TRBV5-4
CDR3 DNA: TGTGCCAGCAGCTTCCCTAGCGGGAGCTCCTACAATGAGCAGTTCTTC
CDR3 protein: CASSFPSGSSYNEQFF

D gene: TRBD1
clone size: NA
J gene: TRBJ2-7
V gene: TRBV11-2
CDR3 DNA: TGTGCCAGCAGCATCGCGGGACAGGGGCTCTACGAGCAGTACTTC
CDR3 protein: CASSIAGQGLYEQYF

D gene: NA
clone size: NA
J gene: TRBJ2-3
V gene: TRBV15
CDR3 DNA: TGTGCCACCAGTAAGGGGGCCGGGAGTTTGTATTTT
CDR3 protein: CATSKGAGSLYF

D gene: TRBD2
clone size: NA
J gene: TRBJ2-5
V gene: TRBV7-7
CDR3 DNA: TGTGCCAGCAGCTGGGCGGGACTAGCGGGAGAGACCCAGTACTTC
CDR3 protein: CASSWAGLAGETQYF

D gene: TRBD1
clone size: NA
J gene: TRBJ1-4
V gene: TRBV9
CDR3 DNA: TGTGCCAGCAGCCCCGGACAGGGTGAAAAACTGTTTTTT
CDR3 protein: CASSPGQGEKLFF

D gene: NA
clone size: NA
J gene: TRBJ1-1
V gene: TRBV28
CDR3 DNA: TGTGCCAGCAGTTTATGGTCCAGTTTCACTGAAGCTTTCTTT
CDR3 protein: CASSLWSSFTEAFF

D gene: TRBD2
clone size: NA
J gene: TRBJ2-1
V gene: TRBV5-1
CDR3 DNA: TGCGCCAGCAGCTCGACTAGCGGACCGTACAATGAGCAGTTCTTC
CDR3 protein: CASSSTSGPYNEQFF

D gene: NA
clone size: few
J gene: TRBJ1-2
V gene: TRBV7-3
CDR3 DNA: TGTGCCAGCAGCTTATCCGGGGATGGCTACACCTTC
CDR3 protein: CASSLSGDGYTF

D gene: TRBD1
clone size: NA
J gene: TRBJ1-1
V gene: TRBV9
CDR3 DNA: TGTGCCAGCAGCGGGGGACTGCAGGGGGCGCGCACTGAAGCTTTCTTT
CDR3 protein: CASSGGLQGARTEAFF

D gene: TRBD2
clone size: NA
J gene: TRBJ2-2
V gene: TRBV4-1
CDR3 DNA: TGCGCCAGCAGCCAAGACCCTAGCGGGGGGACCGGGGAGCTGTTTTTT
CDR3 protein: CASSQDPSGGTGELFF

D gene: NA
clone size: NA
J gene: TRBJ2-3
V gene: TRBV11-2
CDR3 DNA: TGTGCCAGCAGCTTAGTTGGACACCCTAGCACAGATACGCAGTATTTT
CDR3 protein: CASSLVGHPSTDTQYF

D gene: TRBD2
clone size: NA
J gene: TRBJ2-5
V gene: TRBV7-2
CDR3 DNA: TGTGCCAGCAGCTCCGGGACTACAAAGGAGACCCAGTACTTC
CDR3 protein: CASSSGTTKETQYF

D gene: TRBD1
clone size: NA
J gene: TRBJ2-7
V gene: TRBV5-1
CDR3 DNA: TGCGCCAGCAGCTCCAGACAGGGAAATCTCTACGAGCAGTACTTC
CDR3 protein: CASSSRQGNLYEQYF

D gene: TRBD1
clone size: NA
J gene: TRBJ2-3
V gene: TRBV11-2
CDR3 DNA: TGTGCCAGCAGCCCAGGACAGGGGTGGGAAGATACGCAGTATTTT
CDR3 protein: CASSPGQGWEDTQYF

D gene: TRBD1
clone size: NA
J gene: TRBJ2-7
V gene: TRBV10-3
CDR3 DNA: TGTGCCATCAGTGACCGGACAGGGGGCGGTGAGCAGTACTTC
CDR3 protein: CAISDRTGGGEQYF

D gene: TRBD1
clone size: NA
J gene: TRBJ1-1
V gene: TRBV29-1
CDR3 DNA: TGCAGCGACAGAACAGGGGGAAGGCCTGAAGCTTTCTTT
CDR3 protein: CSDRTGGRPEAFF

D gene: NA
clone size: NA
J gene: TRBJ2-7
V gene: TRBV28
CDR3 DNA: TGTGCCAGCAGTTCTTCCAGGGACGAGCAGTACTTC
CDR3 protein: CASSSSRDEQYF

D gene: NA
clone size: NA
J gene: TRBJ2-1
V gene: TRBV4-2
CDR3 DNA: TGTGCCAGCAGCCAAGCTTCAGTCCGAGGCGATGAGCAGTTCTTC
CDR3 protein: CASSQASVRGDEQFF

D gene: NA
clone size: NA
J gene: TRBJ2-1
V gene: TRBV6-4
CDR3 DNA: TGTGCCAGCAGTGAATACTACAATGAGCAGTTCTTC
CDR3 protein: CASSEYYNEQFF

D gene: NA
clone size: once
J gene: TRBJ2-1
V gene: TRBV15
CDR3 DNA: TGTGCCACCAGCAGAGCAGCGAACCCCGCCTACAATGAGCAGTTCTTC
CDR3 protein: CATSRAANPAYNEQFF

D gene: NA
clone size: NA
J gene: TRBJ2-1
V gene: TRBV6-6
CDR3 DNA: TGTGCCAGCAGTCCTTCTAGCCCTAGTGGGCAGTTCTTC
CDR3 protein: CASSPSSPSGQFF

D gene: TRBD1
clone size: NA
J gene: TRBJ1-3
V gene: TRBV10-3
CDR3 DNA: TGTGCCATCGCGGGACAGGGATCTGGAAACACCATATATTTT
CDR3 protein: CAIAGQGSGNTIYF

D gene: TRBD1
clone size: NA
J gene: TRBJ1-1
V gene: TRBV28
CDR3 DNA: TGTGCCAGCAGTACACAGGGGGCGAACACTGAAGCTTTCTTT
CDR3 protein: CASSTQGANTEAFF

D gene: TRBD1
clone size: NA
J gene: TRBJ2-2
V gene: TRBV6-1
CDR3 DNA: TGTGCCAGCAGTGAGAGGGGGCCGAACACCGGGGAGCTGTTTTTT
CDR3 protein: CASSERGPNTGELFF

D gene: NA
clone size: NA
J gene: TRBJ2-1
V gene: TRBV5-1
CDR3 DNA: TGCGCCAGCAGCGAACCGCCAGGGAGGTCCTACAATGAGCAGTTCTTC
CDR3 protein: CASSEPPGRSYNEQFF